This entry lists 3 T cell receptor beta chains sequenced from one sample in a study of control samples from healthy donors and cancer patients. Produced via immunoSEQ multiplex PCR; TCRdb's table is partial and in-frame only. The table includes about 61,000 clones, nearly 90% detected once. Material for sequencing was PBMCs. The receptors come from a man aged 55-75 years with colorectal cancer.

The CDR3 DNA is TGTGCCAGCAGTAGAGCCCCGAACACTGAAGCTTTCTTT. It translates to CASSRAPNTEAFF. V gene TRBV25-1 combines with J gene TRBJ1-1; no clear D. CDR1 and CDR2 from the germline V gene are MGHDK and SYGVNS. Between the trimmed V and J ends, which lost 5 bases and 1 base, there was a span of 8 bases. CDR3 length: 13 amino acids.

V usage is TRBV4-1 and J usage is TRBJ2-6; no reliable D call. V was cut by 1 base and J by 9 bases, with 4 bases left in between. The CDR3 is made up of 12 amino acids. CDR1 is MGHRA and CDR2 is YSYEKL in the germline V gene. The CDR3 region has the DNA TGCGCCAGCAGCCAAGGGCACAACGTCCTGACTTTC. This sequence encodes CASSQGHNVLTF.

The chain is built from TRBV7-8 and TRBJ2-2; D unresolved. Germline V gene lookup returns CDR1 SGHVS and CDR2 FQNEAQ. Between the trimmed V and J ends, which lost 2 bases and 8 bases, there was a span of 6 bases. This CDR3 region has 12 residues. CDR3 coding DNA: TGTGCCAGCAGCTTACGGTGGGGGGAGCTGTTTTTT. Translation: CASSLRWGELFF.